Following are 25 T cell receptor beta chains from one sample sequenced in a study of cytomegalovirus exposure and HLA in healthy donors. 13 Jbeta primers and 60 Vbeta primers were used for the PCR. The protocol was immunoSEQ multiplex PCR, while the TCRdb copy is restricted to in-frame clones and leaves out a portion. The sample lists around 200,000 clones, 70% to 80% seen once, with 2.9% in the top ten. Material for sequencing was PBMCs. These receptors were obtained from a male donor in good health and CMV-seronegative.

This chain uses TRBV7-9 with TRBJ1-5; D perhaps matches TRBD1 (5 bases). The CDR3 covers 13 residues. V gave up 5 bases and J gave up 4 bases, with 9 bases separating them. Per germline, CDR1 SEHNR and CDR2 FQNEAQ (reference sequence). The CDR3 DNA sequence: TGTGCCAGCAGCGAGGGACTAAATCAGCCCCAGCATTTT. Translating it yields CASSEGLNQPQHF.

The chain employs TRBV4-3 and TRBJ2-1, with 9 positions matching TRBD2. Germline V gene sequence: CDR1 LGHNA, CDR2 YSLEER. Unmatched junction bases numbered 2, after V lost 5 bases and J lost 0 bases. The CDR3 sequence is 15 residues long. The CDR3 sequence: CASSFSGSSYNEQFF. Here the CDR3 DNA reads TGCGCCAGCAGCTTTAGCGGGAGCTCCTACAATGAGCAGTTCTTC.

This sequence joins TRBV7-3 and TRBJ2-1; D call uncertain. Trimming stripped 1 base from V and 8 bases from J, with 6 bases between. The CDR3 consists of 12 residues. The V gene's germline CDR1 is SGHTA and CDR2 FQGTGA. The DNA for the CDR3 is TGTGCCAGCAGCTTAATCGGAGATGAGCAGTTCTTC. Its translation: CASSLIGDEQFF.

The table lists this clone with a few counts. V gene TRBV6-5 combines with J gene TRBJ1-1; 9 bases match TRBD1. The CDR3 has 15 residues. Germline values: CDR1 MNHEY, CDR2 SVGAGI. With V trimmed by 5 bases and J by 1 base, 5 bases remained unmatched. The CDR3 nucleotides are TGTGCCAGCAGTCCGACGGGACAGGGGAACACTGAAGCTTTCTTT. Translating it yields CASSPTGQGNTEAFF.

This clone was recorded a few times. The rearrangement joins TRBV19 to TRBJ2-3; 9 nucleotides align to TRBD1. The CDR3 runs 14 residues. Germline CDR1 is LNHDA and CDR2 is SQIVND (reference sequence). Trimming cost V 6 bases and J 9 bases; bases outside gene matches: 10. CDR3 protein: CASRSGTGSRTQYF. DNA of the CDR3: TGTGCCAGTAGATCCGGGACAGGGAGTCGCACGCAGTATTTT.

The rearrangement uses TRBV15 and TRBJ2-7; TRBD1 is a possible D gene (5 bases). Germline V gene lookup returns CDR1 LNHNV and CDR2 YYDKDF (reference sequence). The CDR3 has 13 amino acids. V lost 5 bases and J lost 5, with 13 bases in between. The CDR3 reads CATSAQGSDEQYF. The CDR3 region has the DNA TGTGCCACCAGCGCCCAGGGCAGCGACGAGCAGTACTTC.

This clone was seen only a few times. The V and J genes are TRBV7-3 and TRBJ2-5, with D tentatively TRBD1 (5 bases). Per germline, CDR1 SGHTA and CDR2 FQGTGA. The V gene lost 4 bases and the J gene lost 4 bases, with 13 bases spanning the gap. This CDR3 is 14 amino acids long. CDR3 coding DNA: TGTGCCAGCAGCTCGCCCGACAGTCTAGAGACCCAGTACTTC. Translated, it gives CASSSPDSLETQYF.

V gene TRBV28 combines with J gene TRBJ1-5, with D perhaps TRBD1 (5 bases). V dropped 7 bases and J dropped 0 bases, with 10 bases sitting between them. Germline V CDR1 and CDR2: MDHEN, SYDVKM. CDR3 length: 14 residues. The CDR3 nucleotides read TGTGCCAGCAAAGACAGCGATAGCAATCAGCCCCAGCATTTT. This encodes CASKDSDSNQPQHF.

The gene calls are TRBV11-2 and TRBJ2-1; possible D gene TRBD2, 5 bases. CDR1 is SGHAT, CDR2 FQNNGV, per germline. V lost 5 bases to trimming and J lost 0 bases, with 17 bases between them. The CDR3 is 17 residues long. For the CDR3, the DNA is TGTGCCAGCAGCCGATCCCATCTAGGGAGCTCCTACAATGAGCAGTTCTTC. It encodes CASSRSHLGSSYNEQFF.

The V call is TRBV7-9, the J call TRBJ1-6; weak D call: TRBD1 (5 bases). V was trimmed by 5 bases and J by 6 bases, leaving 11 bases between them. CDR1 is SEHNR, CDR2 FQNEAQ, per germline (reference sequence). The CDR3 runs to 14 residues. The CDR3 sequence is CASSPGDFNSPLHF. The CDR3 nucleotides are TGTGCCAGCAGCCCGGGGGATTTTAATTCACCCCTCCACTTT.

The rearrangement uses TRBV19 and TRBJ2-7; the D gene is possibly TRBD2 (6 bases). Trimming took 5 bases from V and 6 from J, leaving 20 bases between them. The CDR3 length is 15 residues. Germline CDR1 reads LNHDA; CDR2 reads SQIVND (reference sequence). CDR3 bases: TGTGCCAGTAGTCCCAGACTAGGGGTGTTCGTCGAGCAGTACTTC. Its translation: CASSPRLGVFVEQYF. The whole variable domain, remainder taken from reference TRBV19 and TRBJ2-7, is DGGITQSPKYLFRKEGQNVTLSCEQNLNHDAMYWYRQDPGQGLRLIYYSQIVNDFQKGDIAEGYSVSREKKESFPLTVTSAQKNPTAFYLCASSPRLGVFVEQYFGPGTRLTVT.

This clone was picked up a small number of times. The chain employs TRBV28 and TRBJ1-5; 7 bases line up with TRBD1. Germline-derived CDR1 and CDR2 are MDHEN and SYDVKM. The CDR3 length is 15 residues. Losses at the gene ends were 8 bases for V and 7 bases for J; bases not matched to a gene: 14. CDR3 nucleotides: TGTGCCAGCGGGAAATTAGGGGGCGCCGAACAGCCCCAGCATTTT. Translated, it gives CASGKLGGAEQPQHF.

The chain carries TRBV20-1 and TRBJ2-4; D possibly corresponds to TRBD2 (5 bases). This CDR3 spans 9 amino acids. Germline loops: CDR1 DFQATT, CDR2 SNEGSKA (reference sequence). The ends were cut back, 7 bases at V and 7 bases at J, with 5 bases in the middle. This CDR3 is CSGGNIQYF. Here the CDR3 DNA reads TGCAGTGGAGGGAACATTCAGTACTTC.

The J gene is TRBJ1-2, the V gene TRBV7-8; a weak D match, TRBD1 (6 bases). Trimming left V 0 bases short and J 8 bases short, with 19 bases between. The germline V gene has CDR1 SGHVS and CDR2 FQNEAQ. CDR3 length: 16 residues. CDR3 region: CASSLALTGSSAGYTF. The CDR3 nucleotides are TGTGCCAGCAGCTTAGCGCTGACAGGATCTTCTGCAGGCTACACCTTC.

The chain links TRBV6-5 to TRBJ1-4; D call uncertain. Germline V gives CDR1 MNHEY, CDR2 SVGAGI. V lost 7 bases, J lost 4 bases, and 13 bases lay in between. The CDR3 has 14 amino acids. As DNA, the CDR3 is TGTGCCAGCAAACAGCAAGAATATAATGAAAAACTGTTTTTT. Translation gives CASKQQEYNEKLFF.

The chain employs TRBV5-1 and TRBJ1-4; 7 bases fit TRBD1. Germline trimming cut 4 bases from V and 5 bases from J; bases unmatched to any gene: 5. From germline, CDR1 is SGHRS and CDR2 YFSETQ. This CDR3 has 14 residues. The CDR3 DNA follows: TGCGCCAGCAGCCTGGGACAGCCAAATGAAAAACTGTTTTTT. Translation: CASSLGQPNEKLFF.

The rearrangement uses TRBV28 and TRBJ1-1, with 8 nucleotides matching TRBD1. Germline assignment: CDR1 MDHEN and CDR2 SYDVKM. The CDR3 has 14 residues. V trimming: 5 bases; J trimming: 4 bases; junction bases outside the gene matches: 6. The CDR3 loop is CASSPRTGGTEAFF. CDR3 nucleotides: TGTGCCAGCAGTCCCCGTACAGGGGGCACTGAAGCTTTCTTT. The whole variable domain, filled in from reference TRBV28 and TRBJ1-1, reads DVKVTQSSRYLVKRTGEKVFLECVQDMDHENMFWYRQDPGLGLRLIYFSYDVKMKEKGDIPEGYSVSREKKERFSLILESASTNQTSMYLCASSPRTGGTEAFFGQGTRLTVV.

Only a few counts were recorded for this clone. The V gene is TRBV28, the J gene TRBJ2-5; TRBD1 matches 8 bases. This CDR3 contains 14 residues. With V trimmed by 8 bases and J by 5 bases, 10 bases remained unmatched. Germline V gene lookup returns CDR1 MDHEN and CDR2 SYDVKM. The CDR3 protein is CASGGQGLRETQYF. The CDR3 nucleotides are TGTGCCAGCGGCGGACAGGGCTTAAGGGAGACCCAGTACTTC.

The chain carries TRBV28 and TRBJ2-6; 9 nucleotides align to TRBD1. The CDR3 contains 17 residues. V lost 5 bases, J lost 0 bases, and 5 bases stayed unmatched. The germline V gene encodes CDR1 MDHEN and CDR2 SYDVKM. In DNA form, the CDR3 reads TGTGCCAGCAGTGGCCGGGACAGGGCCTCTGGGGCCAACGTCCTGACTTTC. Its protein is CASSGRDRASGANVLTF.

This clone was seen a handful of times. V is TRBV5-4 and J is TRBJ2-1; the D gene is possibly TRBD2 (6 bases). Germline values: CDR1 SGHNT, CDR2 YYREEE (reference sequence). The ends were cut back, 4 bases at V and 0 bases at J, with 17 bases in the middle. The CDR3 totals 17 residues. The CDR3 here is CASSRTAGISSYNEQFF. CDR3 nucleotides: TGTGCCAGCAGCCGTACTGCGGGGATTTCCTCCTACAATGAGCAGTTCTTC.

This chain joins TRBV28 and TRBJ1-5; D gene unclear. V lost 2 bases and J 11 bases, leaving 13 bases between the germline ends. The CDR3 length is 13 residues. The germline V gene has CDR1 MDHEN and CDR2 SYDVKM. CDR3 bases: TGTGCCAGCAGTTTAGTAATTAACAAGTCCCAGCATTTT. Translating it yields CASSLVINKSQHF.

This clone was counted only a few times. V gene TRBV19 combines with J gene TRBJ1-5; 9 bases align to TRBD1. The CDR3 is 16 residues long. With 5 bases clipped from V and 0 bases from J, the junction kept 5 bases outside the gene matches. CDR1 is LNHDA, CDR2 SQIVND, per germline (reference sequence). CDR3 amino acids: CASSRQGEDSNQPQHF. CDR3 DNA sequence: TGTGCCAGTAGTCGACAGGGGGAGGATAGCAATCAGCCCCAGCATTTT. The whole variable domain, filled in from reference TRBV19 and TRBJ1-5, reads DGGITQSPKYLFRKEGQNVTLSCEQNLNHDAMYWYRQDPGQGLRLIYYSQIVNDFQKGDIAEGYSVSREKKESFPLTVTSAQKNPTAFYLCASSRQGEDSNQPQHFGDGTRLSIL.

V and J are TRBV19 and TRBJ2-7, with a tentative D call TRBD1 (6 bases). V was trimmed by 3 bases and J by 6 bases, leaving 15 bases between them. This CDR3 has 14 amino acids. Germline V gene data show CDR1 as LNHDA and CDR2 as SQIVND (reference sequence). The CDR3 loop reads CASSIIAGETEQYF. The CDR3 nucleotides read TGTGCCAGTAGTATTATAGCAGGGGAGACCGAGCAGTACTTC.

The chain couples TRBV7-9 to TRBJ2-1, with 10 bases fitting TRBD1. Trimming removed 4 bases from V and 8 bases from J; junction bases left unmatched: 8. The germline V gene encodes CDR1 SEHNR and CDR2 FQNEAQ (reference sequence). This CDR3 comprises 15 residues. The CDR3 loop is CASSYEDRGVDEQFF. CDR3 bases: TGTGCCAGCAGCTACGAGGACAGGGGGGTAGATGAGCAGTTCTTC.

Only one count was recorded for this clone. The chain recombines TRBV18 with TRBJ2-5; TRBD1 is a possible D gene (5 bases). The CDR3 covers 13 residues. Germline CDR1 is KGHSH and CDR2 is LQKENI. Trimming cost V 4 bases and J 3 bases, with 9 bases left between them. CDR3 nucleotide sequence: TGTGCCAGCTCACGACAGACGGAAGAGACCCAGTACTTC. Translation gives CASSRQTEETQYF.